A selection of T cell receptor beta chains follows, all from one sample in a study of OX40 agonist ivuxolimab in advanced cancers. The protocol was immunoSEQ multiplex PCR, while the TCRdb copy is restricted to in-frame clones and leaves out a portion. Among about 83,000 clones listed, about 89% were seen once. The sequenced sample was CD4+ or CD8+ T cells sorted from blood, obtained in a trial of the OX40 agonist ivuxolimab. The receptor source for this set is an adult with an advanced solid tumor such as melanoma, head and neck, liver or kidney cancer. Both conserved end residues are part of each CDR3. The D gene is left open where the match is weak. Where a row states a size, it is once, few, many or the class of an expanded clone; other rows omit it.

v_gene	len	abundance	d_gene	j_gene	CDR3nt	CDR3aa
TRBV15	13	NA	NA	TRBJ1-1	TGTGCCACCAGCATCGGGAGGGGCACTGAAGCTTTCTTT	CATSIGRGTEAFF
TRBV27	14	NA	NA	TRBJ2-7	TGTGCCAGCAGTTTAAGGGGGGACACCTACGAGCAGTACTTC	CASSLRGDTYEQYF
TRBV5-6	14	NA	TRBD2	TRBJ2-1	TGTGCCAGCAGCTTCCCGGGCGGGAGCAATGAGCAGTTCTTC	CASSFPGGSNEQFF
TRBV6-5	12	NA	NA	TRBJ1-5	TGTGCCAGCAGGACCTTAAATCAGCCCCAGCATTTT	CASRTLNQPQHF
TRBV6-6	13	NA	NA	TRBJ2-5	TGTGCCAGCAGTGGGGTAAGGCAAGAGACCCAGTACTTC	CASSGVRQETQYF
TRBV15	16	NA	NA	TRBJ2-1	TGTGCCACCAGCAGAGAAATCGGCGGCTCCTACAATGAGCAGTTCTTC	CATSREIGGSYNEQFF
TRBV15	16	NA	NA	TRBJ2-2	TGTGCCACCAGCAGAGGGTCCGACTACCTTACCGGGGAGCTGTTTTTT	CATSRGSDYLTGELFF
TRBV5-5	13	once	NA	TRBJ1-3	TGTGCCAGCAGCTTGGGTGGAGGAAACACCATATATTTT	CASSLGGGNTIYF
TRBV7-8	20	NA	TRBD2	TRBJ2-2	TGTGCCAGCAGCCTCCGACTAGCGGGAGTGCCCCCAACGAACACCGGGGAGCTGTTTTTT	CASSLRLAGVPPTNTGELFF
TRBV28	14	NA	NA	TRBJ2-5	TGTGCCAGCAGTTTATTCCGACCCCAGCAGACCCAGTACTTC	CASSLFRPQQTQYF
TRBV6-5	14	NA	TRBD1	TRBJ1-2	TGTGCCAGCAGTTACTTTGGACAGGGGAATGGCTACACCTTC	CASSYFGQGNGYTF
TRBV28	13	NA	NA	TRBJ1-2	TGTGCCAGCAGTTCGGACTGGGACTATGGCTACACCTTC	CASSSDWDYGYTF
TRBV6-6	14	NA	NA	TRBJ2-7	TGTGCCAGCAGTTACCATACAGCCTCCTACGAGCAGTACTTC	CASSYHTASYEQYF
TRBV28	15	NA	NA	TRBJ1-6	TGTGCCAGCAGTTTGGGCGTGTGGGGTAATTCACCCCTCCACTTT	CASSLGVWGNSPLHF
TRBV28	11	NA	NA	TRBJ1-2	TGTGCCAGCCGGGGGCTCTATGGCTACACCTTC	CASRGLYGYTF
TRBV19	14	NA	NA	TRBJ2-7	TGTGCCAGTAGTATAATGGGGGGCGGAGACGAGCAGTACTTC	CASSIMGGGDEQYF
TRBV30	12	NA	NA	TRBJ2-5	TGTGCCTGGAGTTTAGGGGCAGAGACCCAGTACTTC	CAWSLGAETQYF
TRBV7-2	14	NA	NA	TRBJ2-3	TGTGCCAGCAGGCCCGGGACTTACACAGATACGCAGTATTTT	CASRPGTYTDTQYF
TRBV9	12	NA	NA	TRBJ2-1	TGTGCCAGCAGCCAACAGGGAAATGAGCAGTTCTTC	CASSQQGNEQFF
TRBV19	15	NA	NA	TRBJ2-3	TGTGCCAGTAGTATTCAGTCAGGGTTTCAAGATACGCAGTATTTT	CASSIQSGFQDTQYF